Below are 21 T cell receptor beta chains sequenced from a single sample in a study of blood T cells in healthy people across ages. A second PCR, run for about 7 to 12 cycles, used a sample-barcoded 5' primer plus a J-beta primer mix. Each CDR3 protein is one row after TCRdb ran MiXCR on the 5' RACE reads. The data hold 600,000 to 1,000,000 distinct CDR3 sequences, with around 25% observed a single time. These data were also reused for a study on T cells of mothers and their children.

Specimen: blood. These receptors all come from a boy between 10 and 17 years old in good health.

The chain employs TRBV6-7 and TRBJ2-5; 11 nucleotides agree with TRBD2. TRBV6-7 is reported as an ORF; its role is uncertain. Trimming at V came to 7 bases and at J to 1 base, leaving 2 bases not matched to a gene. The CDR3 length is 14 residues. The DNA for the CDR3 is TGTGCCAGCAAAACTAGCGGGGGCCAAGAGACCCAGTACTTC. Residues: CASKTSGGQETQYF.

The chain has TRBV4-1 and TRBJ2-7; 9 nucleotides align to TRBD2. V was pared by 1 base and J by 4 bases, with 5 bases of the junction left unmatched. The CDR3 runs 15 residues. Germline CDR1 is MGHRA and CDR2 is YSYEKL. As DNA, the CDR3 is TGCGCCAGCAGCCAAGTCGCGGGGGGGCGGTACGAGCAGTACTTC. Its protein is CASSQVAGGRYEQYF.

This clonotype occurred a few times. The CDR3 here is CASSLFWGETQYF. In DNA, the CDR3 is TGTGCCAGCAGCTTATTTTGGGGGGAGACCCAGTACTTC. The chain carries TRBV7-2 and TRBJ2-5; D is perhaps TRBD1 or TRBD2 (5 bases each). The germline V gene encodes CDR1 SGHTA and CDR2 FQGNSA. Trimming shortened V by 2 bases and J by 5 bases, and 9 bases separated the two germline ends. This CDR3 is built from 13 residues.

This clonotype was seen only a few times. The gene calls are TRBV2 and TRBJ2-5, with TRBD2 matching 9 bases. The tail of the sequence fits TRBJ2-7 better, so the J call may be wrong. The germline V gene encodes CDR1 SNHLY and CDR2 FYNNEI. The CDR3 sequence is 13 residues long. The CDR3 nucleotides read TGTGCCAGCAGTGAGCCTAGCGGGGACGAGCAGTACTTC. Protein sequence: CASSEPSGDEQYF.

The gene calls are TRBV7-2 and TRBJ2-3, with 16 bases fitting TRBD2. V lost 1 base to trimming and J lost 4 bases; unmatched junction nucleotides: 11. From germline, CDR1 is SGHTA and CDR2 FQGNSA. The CDR3 contains 20 residues. CDR3 region: CASSLGIRGTSGRGPDTQYF. For the CDR3, the DNA is TGTGCCAGCAGCTTAGGGATACGTGGGACTAGCGGGAGGGGCCCAGATACGCAGTATTTT.

The chain uses TRBV7-8 and TRBJ2-7; 8 positions match TRBD1. This CDR3 has 16 amino acids. The germline V gene has CDR1 SGHVS and CDR2 FQNEAQ. J gave up 3 bases and V 4 bases, and 11 bases lay outside the gene matches. The CDR3 sequence: CASSSDRGGMDYEQYF. The CDR3 coding sequence is TGTGCCAGCAGCTCCGACAGGGGAGGTATGGACTACGAGCAGTACTTC.

The chain has TRBV6-2 or TRBV6-3 and TRBJ2-1; 8 bases map to TRBD2. This CDR3 is 15 amino acids long. The germline V gene has CDR1 MNHEY and CDR2 SVGEGT. V was clipped by 7 bases and J by 5 bases; unmatched bases: 10. The CDR3 nucleotides are TGTGCCAGCATCCAGCGAGGCGGGAGGAACAATGAGCAGTTCTTC. Amino acid sequence: CASIQRGGRNNEQFF.

This clonotype was counted between two and nine times. The chain carries TRBV12-3 or TRBV12-4 and TRBJ2-3; 7 bases map to TRBD2. The CDR3 covers 15 residues. V lost 3 bases, J lost 2 bases, and 5 bases stayed unmatched. As DNA, the CDR3 is TGTGCCAGCAGTTTCCTAGCGGAACCCACAGATACGCAGTATTTT. Amino acids: CASSFLAEPTDTQYF.

This clonotype was observed at least ten times. The chain carries TRBV5-5 and TRBJ1-2; no reliable D call. Germline-derived CDR1 and CDR2 are SGHKS and YYEKEE (reference sequence). The CDR3 sequence is 14 residues long. The V end lost 0 bases, the J end lost 2 bases, and 8 bases lay between the germline ends. The CDR3 region has the DNA TGTGCCAGCAGCTTGGTCCCGGGGAACTATGGCTACACCTTC. Protein product: CASSLVPGNYGYTF.

The CDR3 reads CASSSASGSRYEQYF. The CDR3 nucleotides are TGTGCCAGCAGTTCAGCCTCCGGGTCCCGCTACGAGCAGTACTTC. The J gene is TRBJ2-1, the V gene TRBV28; D gene unclear. With the DNA end fitting TRBJ2-7 better, the J assignment may be wrong. The CDR3 extends over 15 amino acids. Germline-derived CDR1 and CDR2 are MDHEN and SYDVKM.

The rearrangement joins TRBV29-1 to TRBJ2-5; 8 bases match TRBD2. CDR1 SQVTM and CDR2 ANQGSEA come from the germline V gene. After removal of 3 bases from V and 0 bases from J, the junction contained 6 bases not matched to a gene. CDR3 length equals 15 residues. The CDR3 region is CSVDSGTLHQETQYF. The CDR3 bases are TGCAGCGTTGATAGCGGGACTCTGCACCAAGAGACCCAGTACTTC.

This clonotype was counted between two and nine times. One end of the junction is discordant with germline, which a read error may explain. V usage is TRBV2 and J usage is TRBJ2-7, with D unclear. Germline loops: CDR1 SNHLY, CDR2 FYNNEI. The CDR3 is 13 amino acids. In DNA form, the CDR3 reads TGTGCCACCGATCGACGGATCTCCAACGAGCAGTACTTC. Translated, it gives CATDRRISNEQYF.

This clonotype was seen only a few times. This chain joins TRBV12-3 or TRBV12-4 and TRBJ1-1, with TRBD1 matching over 9 bases. The CDR3 consists of 16 residues. With V trimmed by 5 bases and J by 1 base, 8 bases remained unmatched. The CDR3 region has the DNA TGTGCCAGCAGTCCCGGGACAGGGACGGGGAACACTGAAGCTTTCTTT. As protein: CASSPGTGTGNTEAFF.

V usage is TRBV7-2 and J usage is TRBJ1-2, with a possible D match to TRBD1 (5 bases). Germline V gene data show CDR1 as SGHTA and CDR2 as FQGNSA. Trimming removed 4 bases from V and 3 bases from J, with 15 bases in between. The CDR3 has 15 residues. CDR3 bases: TGTGCCAGCAGCTCTTACAGGTTGCTCGACTATGGCTACACCTTC. Its protein is CASSSYRLLDYGYTF. The full variable domain, in which reference TRBV7-2 and TRBJ1-2 provide the parts outside the CDR3, is GAGVSQSPSNKVTEKGKDVELRCDPISGHTALYWYRQSLGQGLEFLIYFQGNSAPDKSGLPSDRFSAERTGGSVSTLTIQRTQQEDSAVYLCASSSYRLLDYGYTFGSGTRLTVV.

This clonotype was observed a handful of times. The V and J genes are TRBV10-3 and TRBJ2-5; D call uncertain. V was pared by 3 bases and J by 0 bases, with 8 bases between. The V gene's germline CDR1 is ENHRY and CDR2 SYGVKD. This CDR3 is built from 14 residues. Here the CDR3 reads CAISDVGNQETQYF. The CDR3 nucleotides are TGTGCCATCAGTGATGTGGGTAACCAAGAGACCCAGTACTTC.

The V and J genes are TRBV5-1 and TRBJ2-7; 10 bases align to TRBD2. This CDR3 contains 15 residues. Germline V gene data show CDR1 as SGHRS and CDR2 as YFSETQ. After removal of 5 bases from V and 3 bases from J, the junction contained 8 bases not matched to a gene. CDR3 nucleotide sequence: TGCGCCAGCAGTGAACTAGCGGGGTCCGACTACGAGCAGTACTTC. It is translated as CASSELAGSDYEQYF.

The chain combines TRBV28 with TRBJ2-7; 9 nucleotides line up with TRBD2. CDR3 size: 17 residues. The germline gives CDR1 MDHEN, CDR2 SYDVKM. V dropped 2 bases and J dropped 0; count of bases not matched to a gene: 8. DNA for the CDR3: TGTGCCAGCAGTTTAGAGGCGGGAGGGCCTCGCTCCTACGAGCAGTACTTC. Translating gives CASSLEAGGPRSYEQYF.

V usage is TRBV9 and J usage is TRBJ2-7; D is perhaps TRBD1 or TRBD2 (5 bases each). CDR3 length: 14 amino acids. With 4 bases removed from V and 2 bases from J, the gap between germline ends came to 13 bases. From germline, CDR1 is SGDLS and CDR2 YYNGEE. CDR3 loop: CASSPPSRAYEQYF. CDR3 in DNA: TGTGCCAGCAGCCCTCCTAGCAGGGCCTACGAGCAGTACTTC.

This clonotype was counted many times. The genes are TRBV3-1 and TRBJ2-1; 7 bases map to TRBD2. Germline V lookup: CDR1 LGHDT, CDR2 YNNKEL (reference sequence). V shed 0 bases, J shed 2 bases, and the junction held 4 bases outside the gene matches. The CDR3 has 16 amino acids. CDR3 in amino acids: CASSQDGGGTYNEQFF. The CDR3 nucleotides are TGTGCCAGCAGCCAAGATGGCGGGGGAACCTACAATGAGCAGTTCTTC.

The V call is TRBV10-3, the J call TRBJ2-2; maybe TRBD2 (5 bases). Trimming took 6 bases from V and 2 from J, leaving 10 bases between them. CDR3 length equals 14 residues. Germline V gene lookup returns CDR1 ENHRY and CDR2 SYGVKD. The CDR3 nucleotides read TGTGCCATCAGAACTAGTGTCAACACCGGGGAGCTGTTTTTT. Translation: CAIRTSVNTGELFF.

This clonotype was detected only a few times. The V and J genes are TRBV11-2 and TRBJ2-3; 9 bases map to TRBD2. V was pared by 5 bases and J by 4 bases, with 7 bases of the junction left unmatched. CDR1 is SGHAT, CDR2 FQNNGV, per germline. The CDR3 loop spans 15 amino acids. The DNA of the CDR3 is TGTGCCAGCAGCCCCGCCGGCGGGGGGGCAGATACGCAGTATTTT. Translating gives CASSPAGGGADTQYF.